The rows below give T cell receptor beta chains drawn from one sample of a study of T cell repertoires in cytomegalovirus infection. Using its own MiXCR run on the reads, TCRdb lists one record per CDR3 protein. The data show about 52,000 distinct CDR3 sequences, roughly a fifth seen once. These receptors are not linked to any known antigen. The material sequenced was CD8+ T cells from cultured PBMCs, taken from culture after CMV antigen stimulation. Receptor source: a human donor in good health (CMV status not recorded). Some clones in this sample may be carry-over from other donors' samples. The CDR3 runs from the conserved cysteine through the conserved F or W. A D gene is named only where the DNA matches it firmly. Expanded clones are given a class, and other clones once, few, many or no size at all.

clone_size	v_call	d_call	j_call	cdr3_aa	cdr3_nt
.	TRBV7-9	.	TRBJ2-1	CASSLALSRGRGNEQFF	TGTGCCAGCAGCTTAGCGTTAAGCCGGGGGAGAGGCAATGAGCAGTTCTTC
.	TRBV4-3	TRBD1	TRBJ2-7	CASSLGQGRYEQYF	TGCGCCAGCAGCCTAGGACAGGGGCGTTACGAGCAGTACTTC
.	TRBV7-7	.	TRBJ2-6	CASSPRGGAFSGANVLTF	TGTGCCAGCAGCCCCAGGGGGGGGGCCTTCTCTGGGGCCAACGTCCTGACTTTC
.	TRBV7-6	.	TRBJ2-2	CASSRTPQGNTGELFF	TGTGCCAGCAGCCGAACTCCCCAGGGGAACACCGGGGAGCTGTTTTTT
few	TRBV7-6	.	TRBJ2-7	CASSPGTLGEQYF	TGTGCCAGCAGCCCCGGGACTTTAGGCGAGCAGTACTTC
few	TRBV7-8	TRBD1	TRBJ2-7	CASSFGQADYEQYF	TGTGCCAGCAGCTTTGGACAGGCCGACTACGAGCAGTACTTC
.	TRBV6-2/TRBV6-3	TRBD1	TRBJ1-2	CASRPGQGARNGYTF	TGTGCCAGCAGACCGGGACAGGGGGCGCGTAATGGCTACACCTTC
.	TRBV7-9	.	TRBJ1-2	CASRPGTVNYGYTF	TGTGCCAGCAGGCCCGGGACGGTGAACTATGGCTACACCTTC
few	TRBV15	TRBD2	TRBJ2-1	CATSRQRGGYNEQFF	TGTGCCACCAGCAGACAGCGGGGGGGCTACAATGAGCAGTTCTTC
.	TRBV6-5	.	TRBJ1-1	CASSQQGLLNTEAFF	TGTGCCAGCAGCCAGCAGGGTTTACTGAACACTGAAGCTTTCTTT
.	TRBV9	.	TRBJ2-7	CASSAASSYEQYF	TGTGCCAGCAGCGCGGCTTCGAGTTACGAGCAGTACTTC
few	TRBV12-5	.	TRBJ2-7	CASGLGRDSSYEQYF	TGTGCTAGTGGTTTGGGCCGGGACTCGAGCTACGAGCAGTACTTC
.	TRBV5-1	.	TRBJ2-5	CASSPSVAAEETQYF	TGCGCCAGCTCCCCCTCGGTGGCCGCGGAAGAGACCCAGTACTTC
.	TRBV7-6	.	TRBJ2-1	CASSLAGRVPYNEQFF	TGTGCCAGCAGCTTAGCCGGGCGGGTTCCCTACAATGAGCAGTTCTTC
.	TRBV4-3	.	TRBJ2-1	CASSQGSTEQSYNEQFF	TGCGCCAGCAGCCAAGGGTCCACGGAACAATCCTACAATGAGCAGTTCTTC
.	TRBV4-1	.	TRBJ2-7	CASSEYEQYF	TGCGCCAGCAGTGAATACGAGCAGTACTTC
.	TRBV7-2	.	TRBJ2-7	CASSLNAEYEQYF	TGTGCCAGCAGCTTAAACGCCGAGTACGAGCAGTACTTC
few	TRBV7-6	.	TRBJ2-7	CASSQEQGYYEQYF	TGTGCCAGCAGCCAAGAACAGGGATACTACGAGCAGTACTTC
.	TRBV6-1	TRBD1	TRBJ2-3	CASSGPTQRQGRDTQYF	TGTGCCAGCAGTGGCCCCACTCAAAGACAGGGGAGGGATACGCAGTATTTT
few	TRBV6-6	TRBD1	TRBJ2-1	CASSDYRGLYNEQFF	TGTGCCAGCAGTGATTACAGGGGCCTCTACAATGAGCAGTTCTTC
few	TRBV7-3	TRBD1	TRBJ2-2	CASSIRTGSGELFF	TGTGCCAGCAGCATACGGACAGGGTCCGGGGAGCTGTTTTTT
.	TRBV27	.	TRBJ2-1	CASSGGYNEQFF	TGTGCCAGCTCCGGGGGATACAATGAGCAGTTCTTC
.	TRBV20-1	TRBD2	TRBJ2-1	CSAYDLSGGSSYNEQFF	TGCAGTGCTTATGACCTTAGCGGGGGAAGCTCCTACAATGAGCAGTTCTTC
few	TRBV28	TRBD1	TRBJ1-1	CASSFDRGSEAFF	TGTGCCAGCAGCTTCGACAGGGGGTCCGAAGCTTTCTTT
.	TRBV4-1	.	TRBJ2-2	CASSQGWLTSHAGELFF	TGCGCCAGCAGCCAAGGATGGTTAACTTCCCACGCCGGGGAGCTGTTTTTT
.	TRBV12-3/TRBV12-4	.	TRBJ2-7	CASSLFGVGYEQYF	TGTGCCAGCAGTTTATTTGGGGTCGGCTACGAGCAGTACTTC
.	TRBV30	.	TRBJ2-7	CAWRSNRVYEQYF	TGTGCCTGGAGGAGTAACAGGGTGTACGAGCAGTACTTC
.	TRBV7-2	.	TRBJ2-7	CASSLYPAGSAYEQYF	TGTGCCAGCAGCTTATATCCCGCGGGGTCCGCCTACGAGCAGTACTTC
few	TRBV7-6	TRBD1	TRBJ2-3	CASSLVPGQGSTDTQYF	TGTGCCAGCAGCTTAGTACCGGGACAGGGGTCCACAGATACGCAGTATTTT
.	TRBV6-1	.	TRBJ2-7	CASSEVTGDYEQYF	TGTGCCAGCAGCGAGGTAACAGGAGACTACGAGCAGTACTTC
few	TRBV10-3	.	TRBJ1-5	CAISGQGIDNQPQHF	TGTGCCATCAGTGGTCAGGGAATCGACAATCAGCCCCAGCATTTT
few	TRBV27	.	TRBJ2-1	CASSLYPLGRNNEQFF	TGTGCCAGCAGTTTATATCCTCTTGGGAGAAACAATGAGCAGTTCTTC